This TCR beta chain emerged from a study of CD8 T cells in ankylosing spondylitis. This clonotype was observed a handful of times. The antigen is not known. Researchers built TCR beta libraries using quantitative 5'-RACE with molecular barcodes. From the 5' RACE reads, TCRdb called clonotypes with MiXCR, one entry per CDR3 protein. The sample lists 250,000 or so distinct CDR3 sequences; roughly a quarter were seen once. Regarding the study as a whole: Some motif variants were previously reported in reactive arthritis synovial fluid and blood. From matched ankylosing spondylitis synovial fluid, disease-linked clones were reportedly recovered at significantly enriched levels.

This CDR3 is built from 17 residues. V was pared by 0 bases and J by 0 bases, with 12 bases between. Germline V lookup: CDR1 SEHNR, CDR2 FQNEAQ (reference sequence). The clonotype was recovered from a male donor with ankylosing spondylitis or in good health (not recorded which). Sequencing used blood, either unsorted or a sorted T cell fraction (not recorded which). J is TRBJ1-3 and V is TRBV7-9; maybe TRBD1 (6 bases). This CDR3 is CASSLAGRGLSGNTIYF. The CDR3 bases are TGTGCCAGCAGCTTAGCGGGCAGGGGCCTCTCTGGAAACACCATATATTTT.